This TCR beta chain was sequenced during a study of CD8+ T cells in alopecia areata. Broader study findings: Patients displayed less clarity in TCR sharing than mice, a finding possibly related to HLA.

Remarks on this clone: Its target is not known.

Reverse transcribed after extraction, RNA yielded cDNA as the sequencing template. Assay: immunoSEQ multiplex PCR; the TCRdb copy retains only in-frame clones and omits some. The top ten hold 4.9% of the sample, which has about 200,000 clones, roughly 56% seen once. Trimming left V 4 bases short and J 4 bases short, with 13 bases between. The CDR3 length is 13 residues. Germline-derived CDR1 and CDR2 are GTSNPN and SVGIG (reference sequence). The rearrangement uses TRBV30 and TRBJ1-2; D might be TRBD1 (5 bases). The sample taken for sequencing was CD8+ T cells sorted from blood. This receptor was taken from a human donor in good health. The CDR3 reads CAWNPGAFYGYTF. CDR3 coding DNA: TGTGCCTGGAATCCCGGGGCCTTCTATGGCTACACCTTC.